The next 27 T cell receptor beta chains were all read from a single sample in a study of beta chain features in type 1 diabetes. General study findings and limits: In every one of the four CD4+ subsets, TCRB CDR3s were moderately but significantly shorter in Type 1 diabetes patients.

Investigators reverse transcribed all isolated RNA, so they sequenced expressed TCRB transcripts. Sequencing used immunoSEQ multiplex PCR; TCRdb keeps in-frame clones, though not all of them. The table records more than 55,000 clones, around 50% of them present only once. No antigen has been identified for these receptors. The sequencing input was Tregs from blood. These receptors were obtained from a woman aged 40 to 50 with type 1 diabetes.

This chain uses TRBV5-4 with TRBJ2-5; TRBD2 aligns across 11 bases. The CDR3 has 17 residues. V dropped 1 base and J dropped 5; count of bases not matched to a gene: 10. CDR1 and CDR2 from the germline V gene are SGHNT and YYREEE (reference sequence). CDR3 sequence reads: CASSLSSGRAGWETQYF. CDR3 in DNA: TGTGCCAGCAGCTTGAGTAGCGGGAGGGCCGGTTGGGAGACCCAGTACTTC.

This clone was seen a few times. V gene TRBV7-2 combines with J gene TRBJ2-5; 15 nucleotides align to TRBD2. The CDR3 has 17 amino acids. Trimming cost V 5 bases and J 4 bases; bases outside gene matches: 8. Germline V CDR1 and CDR2: SGHTA, FQGNSA. In nucleotides, the CDR3 is TGTGCCAGCAGCGACGGGACTAGCGGGGGGTTTGGAGAGACCCAGTACTTC. Amino acids: CASSDGTSGGFGETQYF.

This CDR3 is CASSFTRGNEKLFF. The CDR3 coding sequence is TGCGCCAGCAGCTTTACTAGGGGGAATGAAAAACTGTTTTTT. V usage is TRBV5-1 and J usage is TRBJ1-4; D perhaps matches TRBD1 (6 bases). The CDR3 covers 14 residues. V lost 2 bases to trimming and J lost 5 bases, with 10 bases between them. CDR1 is SGHRS, CDR2 YFSETQ, per germline.

The genes are TRBV28 and TRBJ2-7, with 11 bases lining up with TRBD2. V shed 4 bases, J shed 2 bases, and the junction held 7 bases outside the gene matches. Germline CDR1 reads MDHEN; CDR2 reads SYDVKM. The CDR3 contains 16 residues. The CDR3 DNA reads as TGTGCCAGCAGTTCGCCCCGACTAGCGGGAACCTACGAGCAGTACTTC. Its protein is CASSSPRLAGTYEQYF.

The V gene is TRBV28, the J gene TRBJ2-7, with 11 bases aligning to TRBD1. With V trimmed by 4 bases and J by 6 bases, 8 bases remained unmatched. The germline gives CDR1 MDHEN, CDR2 SYDVKM. The CDR3 has 15 amino acids. The CDR3 DNA sequence: TGTGCCAGCAGTTCGTCCGGGACAGGGGGGGTCGAGCAGTACTTC. This encodes CASSSSGTGGVEQYF.

This clone was detected only once. The V and J genes are TRBV18 and TRBJ2-7, with D possibly being TRBD2 (5 bases). The length of the CDR3 is 16 residues. Germline CDR1 is KGHSH and CDR2 is LQKENI. Deletions cut 4 bases from V and 1 base from J, with 17 bases between. CDR3 sequence reads: CASSLLDTGVSYEQYF. For the CDR3, the DNA is TGTGCCAGCTCACTTCTCGACACCGGGGTGTCCTACGAGCAGTACTTC.

The V call is TRBV4-3, the J call TRBJ2-1; D is unclear. The V end was cut by 1 base, the J end by 0 bases, with 16 bases between. Germline loops: CDR1 LGHNA, CDR2 YSLEER. This CDR3 is 18 amino acids long. CDR3 sequence reads: CASSQGVWLESSYNEQFF. CDR3 sequence (DNA): TGCGCCAGCAGCCAAGGGGTCTGGCTAGAAAGCTCCTACAATGAGCAGTTCTTC.

The rearrangement joins TRBV27 to TRBJ1-2; D might be TRBD1 (5 bases). V was pared by 5 bases and J by 4 bases, with 11 bases between. This CDR3 is 13 amino acids long. Looked up from germline, CDR1 is MNHEY and CDR2 is SMNVEV (reference sequence). This CDR3 reads CASSPGYSYGYTF. Written as DNA, the CDR3 is TGTGCCAGCAGTCCAGGGTATTCCTATGGCTACACCTTC.

The chain couples TRBV6-6 to TRBJ2-5, with a weak D call TRBD2 (5 bases). Germline values: CDR1 MNHNY, CDR2 SVGAGI (reference sequence). V was clipped by 1 base and J by 4 bases, with 13 bases between them. The CDR3 totals 15 residues. CDR3 bases: TGTGCCAGCAGTTACTTCATCCTCCGGGGAGAGACCCAGTACTTC. Residues: CASSYFILRGETQYF.

V and J are TRBV5-4 and TRBJ2-4; D may be TRBD2 (5 bases). From germline, CDR1 is SGHNT and CDR2 YYREEE (reference sequence). Trimming pared 4 bases from V and 6 bases from J, leaving 14 bases between. This CDR3 spans 14 amino acids. CDR3 protein: CASSPEAGVNIQYF. The DNA of the CDR3 is TGTGCCAGCAGCCCTGAGGCGGGCGTAAACATTCAGTACTTC. The whole variable domain, remainder taken from reference TRBV5-4 and TRBJ2-4, is ETGVTQSPTHLIKTRGQQVTLRCSSQSGHNTVSWYQQALGQGPQFIFQYYREEENGRGNFPPRFSGLQFPNYSSELNVNALELDDSALYLCASSPEAGVNIQYFGAGTRLSVL.

The V gene is TRBV7-9, the J gene TRBJ2-3, with 7 bases aligning to TRBD1. CDR1 and CDR2 from the germline V gene are SEHNR and FQNEAQ (reference sequence). The CDR3 totals 15 residues. V dropped 1 base and J dropped 3; count of bases not matched to a gene: 4. The CDR3 spells CASSLERGLTDTQYF. CDR3 DNA sequence: TGTGCCAGCAGCTTAGAGAGGGGGCTAACAGATACGCAGTATTTT.

The rearrangement links TRBV7-2 to TRBJ2-7; TRBD2 agrees at 10 bases. The CDR3 is 14 amino acids. Trimming at V came to 2 bases and at J to 5 bases, leaving 3 bases not matched to a gene. Germline CDR1 is SGHTA and CDR2 is FQGNSA. The CDR3 reads CASSLLAGDHEQYF. CDR3 in DNA: TGTGCCAGCAGCTTACTAGCGGGAGACCACGAGCAGTACTTC.

CDR3: CASSLAGLGEKLFF. The CDR3 coding sequence is TGTGCCAGCAGTTTAGCGGGGTTAGGGGAAAAACTGTTTTTT. The chain is built from TRBV28 and TRBJ1-4; D gene uncertain. The CDR3 consists of 14 residues. CDR1 is MDHEN, CDR2 SYDVKM, per germline. V shed 2 bases and J shed 8 bases, with 12 bases lying between them.

This clone was seen a few times. V is TRBV7-2 and J is TRBJ2-1; maybe TRBD1 (6 bases). The V end was cut by 3 bases, the J end by 12 bases, with 15 bases between. The CDR3 sequence is 13 residues long. Germline values: CDR1 SGHTA, CDR2 FQGNSA. The CDR3 region has the DNA TGTGCCAGCAGCTTGGGGGACACCTTCGGGCAGTTCTTC. Translation gives CASSLGDTFGQFF.

Comments on this clone: Within the sample, other DNA sequences also encode this same CDR3. In DNA form, the CDR3 reads TGTGCCAGCCTTTCCGGGACGGGGGGGATGAACACTGAAGCTTTCTTT. It codes for CASLSGTGGMNTEAFF. This chain joins TRBV6-6 and TRBJ1-1; D is possibly TRBD1 (5 bases). The CDR3 has 16 amino acids. The V end lost 8 bases, the J end lost 0 bases, and 19 bases lay between the germline ends. Germline CDR1 MNHNY, CDR2 SVGAGI (reference sequence).

J is TRBJ2-2 and V is TRBV30; D not resolved. Germline-derived CDR1 and CDR2 are GTSNPN and SVGIG (reference sequence). The V end lost 1 base, the J end lost 3 bases, and 6 bases lay between the germline ends. This CDR3 is 13 amino acids long. Here the CDR3 reads CAWSGAHTGELFF. CDR3 in DNA: TGTGCCTGGAGTGGCGCCCACACCGGGGAGCTGTTTTTT.

V is TRBV7-9 and J is TRBJ1-2; D remains ambiguous. The CDR3 covers 12 residues. Trimming stripped 5 bases from V and 4 bases from J, with 8 bases between. Germline V gene lookup returns CDR1 SEHNR and CDR2 FQNEAQ (reference sequence). The CDR3 DNA is TGTGCCAGCAGCCCCCACACCTATGGCTACACCTTC. Residues: CASSPHTYGYTF.

V usage is TRBV27 and J usage is TRBJ2-1, with 12 bases that match TRBD2. Germline V CDR1 and CDR2: MNHEY, SMNVEV (reference sequence). The CDR3 loop spans 15 amino acids. The trim removed 6 bases at V and 6 bases at J, leaving 6 bases unmatched. CDR3 loop: CASSRGLAGSNEQFF. As DNA, the CDR3 is TGTGCCAGCAGCCGCGGACTAGCGGGATCCAATGAGCAGTTCTTC.

This chain uses TRBV5-1 with TRBJ1-5, with TRBD1 matching over 7 bases. From germline, CDR1 is SGHRS and CDR2 YFSETQ. The CDR3 sequence is 15 residues long. The V segment lost 0 bases and the J segment 9 bases; nucleotides outside the gene matches: 9. CDR3 in amino acids: CASSLGTGAEWPQHF. Written as DNA, the CDR3 is TGCGCCAGCAGCTTGGGGACAGGTGCAGAGTGGCCCCAGCATTTT.

This clone was seen just once. J is TRBJ2-5 and V is TRBV28; D perhaps matches TRBD2 (6 bases). The V end lost 10 bases, the J end lost 11 bases, and 20 bases lay between the germline ends. Germline V gives CDR1 MDHEN, CDR2 SYDVKM. The CDR3 covers 12 residues. CDR3 sequence (DNA): TGTGCCACCAGCATAGTGGGTCGGGAGCAGTACTTC. Translated, it gives CATSIVGREQYF. Looking up the rest from reference TRBV28 and TRBJ2-5 gives the full variable domain: DVKVTQSSRYLVKRTGEKVFLECVQDMDHENMFWYRQDPGLGLRLIYFSYDVKMKEKGDIPEGYSVSREKKERFSLILESASTNQTSMYLCATSIVGREQYFGPGTRLLVL.

The sample holds a few counts of this clone. The V and J genes are TRBV7-2 and TRBJ2-5; 8 bases line up with TRBD2. V trimming: 0 bases; J trimming: 4 bases; junction bases outside the gene matches: 7. Germline V lookup: CDR1 SGHTA, CDR2 FQGNSA. This CDR3 region has 16 residues. The CDR3 sequence: CASSLAGFGGGETQYF. The CDR3, as DNA: TGTGCCAGCAGCTTAGCGGGGTTCGGGGGGGGAGAGACCCAGTACTTC.

This clone turned up a few times. The V and J genes are TRBV7-3 and TRBJ2-1; a weak D match, TRBD2 (7 bases). The CDR3 loop spans 15 amino acids. With 5 bases removed from V and 6 bases from J, the gap between germline ends came to 17 bases. CDR1 SGHTA and CDR2 FQGTGA come from the germline V gene. Here the CDR3 DNA reads TGTGCCAGCAGCCCTATAGGGGGGGTAGCCAATGAGCAGTTCTTC. Its translation is CASSPIGGVANEQFF.

The chain joins TRBV19 to TRBJ2-7; 10 bases fit TRBD2. CDR1 is LNHDA and CDR2 is SQIVND in the germline V gene (reference sequence). V lost 3 bases to trimming and J lost 0 bases; unmatched junction nucleotides: 5. This CDR3 has 16 amino acids. The CDR3 loop is CASSIKSSGSSYEQYF. The CDR3 region has the DNA TGTGCCAGTAGTATCAAATCTAGCGGGAGCTCCTACGAGCAGTACTTC.

Only a few counts were recorded for this clone. The gene calls are TRBV29-1 and TRBJ2-1, with 10 bases identical to TRBD2. Trimming removed 5 bases from V and 8 bases from J; junction bases left unmatched: 9. Germline CDR1 and CDR2: SQVTM and ANQGSEA. The CDR3 extends over 14 amino acids. CDR3 coding DNA: TGCAGCGTTAACCAAGCGGGGGGGCCGTATGAGCAGTTCTTC. The encoded protein is CSVNQAGGPYEQFF.

This chain links TRBV5-5 with TRBJ2-3; no firm D call. This CDR3 spans 13 amino acids. Trimming cost V 5 bases and J 1 base, with 8 bases left between them. Looked up from germline, CDR1 is SGHKS and CDR2 is YYEKEE (reference sequence). This CDR3 is CASRPGRTDTQYF. The CDR3 DNA sequence: TGTGCCAGCAGGCCCGGTCGCACAGATACGCAGTATTTT.

The chain employs TRBV7-2 and TRBJ1-6; 7 bases are a match to TRBD1. With V trimmed by 6 bases and J by 7 bases, 9 bases remained unmatched. Germline V gene data show CDR1 as SGHTA and CDR2 as FQGNSA. CDR3 size: 15 residues. The CDR3 nucleotides are TGTGCCAGCAGTACCCAGGGGGTTCTCAATTCACCCCTCCACTTT. Translated, it gives CASSTQGVLNSPLHF.

The V call is TRBV10-2, the J call TRBJ2-7, with 8 bases matching TRBD1. V shed 8 bases and J 4 bases; nucleotides not matched to a gene: 4. Looked up from germline, CDR1 is WSHSY and CDR2 is SAAADI. There are 12 residues in the CDR3. CDR3 DNA: TGCGCCAGCGGAGGACAGGGTTACGAGCAGTACTTC. Translated: CASGGQGYEQYF.